This T cell receptor (beta chain) was sequenced in a study of blood T cell repertoires in COVID-19. The wider study: PBMCs, B-cell-depleted T cells, or T cells provided the cDNA or gDNA that made up the material.

Study processing details: Reference gene primer amplification gave estimated nucleated cell counts. TCRdb's table, derived via immunoSEQ multiplex PCR, lists solely in-frame clones and lacks some. V and J calls and clone size are those listed in that table; D and trimming were worked out from the DNA. The table includes approximately 290,000 clones, around 89% detected once. Looked up from germline, CDR1 is MNHEY and CDR2 is SVGAGI. Deletions cut 5 bases from V and 5 bases from J, with 9 bases between. The CDR3 consists of 13 residues. Only a few counts were recorded for this clone. This receptor was obtained from a man aged 25 to 45 with acute or convalescent COVID-19. This chain links TRBV6-5 with TRBJ1-4, with a tentative D call TRBD1 (5 bases). Sequencing was done on a sample of peripheral blood. CDR3 protein: CASSMGGNEKLFF. CDR3 sequence (DNA): TGTGCCAGCAGTATGGGGGGAAATGAAAAACTGTTTTTT.